This T cell receptor (beta chain) originates from a study of immune evolution from preneoplasia to lung adenocarcinoma. Whole-study results and caveats: Clonality was highest in normal lung, lower in later-stage lesions apparently. From normal lung to invasive adenocarcinoma, top clone frequencies appeared to decrease. Highest clonality occurred in KRAS-mutant, not EGFR-mutant or double wild-type, nodules.

As regards this clone: No antigen is known for it.

Trimming cost V 11 bases and J 4 bases; bases outside gene matches: 5. CDR1 is MDHEN, CDR2 SYDVKM, per germline. This CDR3 contains 11 residues. The repertoire was sequenced with immunoSEQ multiplex PCR; TCRdb's copy has only in-frame clones and lacks some. In the table there are around 8,000 clones, approximately 83% of which are singletons. Sequenced sample: FFPE minimally invasive lung adenocarcinoma tissue. The sequence derives from a person aged 70 to 80 with lung adenocarcinoma. The chain employs TRBV28 and TRBJ2-7; 7 bases map to TRBD1. The CDR3 loop reads CAVGTEYEQYF. The CDR3 DNA reads as TGTGCCGTAGGGACAGAGTACGAGCAGTACTTC.